The 29 T cell receptor beta chains reported below all come from one sample, sequenced in a study of cytomegalovirus exposure and HLA in healthy donors. This PCR relied on a set of 60 Vbeta primers and 13 Jbeta primers. The data were produced by immunoSEQ multiplex PCR, yet TCRdb's version contains in-frame clones alone and is incomplete. The sample holds about 120,000 clones, 70% to 85% seen once. The sample was PBMCs. The receptors were gathered from a woman between 18 and 29 years old in good health and CMV-seronegative.

The chain employs TRBV5-1 and TRBJ2-2; D unresolved. Germline lookup yields CDR1 SGHRS and CDR2 YFSETQ. Trimming removed 0 bases from V and 4 bases from J, with 7 bases in between. The CDR3 has 14 residues. The CDR3 loop is CASSLAYSTGELFF. The DNA for the CDR3 is TGCGCCAGCAGCTTGGCCTATAGCACCGGGGAGCTGTTTTTT.

This chain links TRBV11-3 with TRBJ1-1, with D possibly being TRBD1 (5 bases). This CDR3 has 15 amino acids. Trimming removed 6 bases at V and 3 bases at J, with 17 bases between. Looked up from germline, CDR1 is SGHNT and CDR2 is YENEEA. CDR3 sequence: CASSPGPGMDTEAFF. CDR3 in DNA: TGTGCCAGCAGTCCCGGTCCAGGGATGGACACTGAAGCTTTCTTT.

The CDR3 region has the DNA TGTGCCAGCAGAGAAAACCCAACAGGGGTGTTAGAAAAACTGTTTTTT. It codes for CASRENPTGVLEKLFF. This chain joins TRBV25-1 and TRBJ1-4; TRBD1 matches 7 bases. This CDR3 has 16 residues. Germline V gives CDR1 MGHDK, CDR2 SYGVNS. Losses at the gene ends were 6 bases for V and 8 bases for J; bases not matched to a gene: 15.

This clone was counted a single time. The V gene is TRBV2, the J gene TRBJ2-3; D unclear. The length of the CDR3 is 13 residues. The V end lost 7 bases, the J end lost 2 bases, and 10 bases lay between the germline ends. Germline-derived CDR1 and CDR2 are SNHLY and FYNNEI. CDR3 bases: TGTGCCAGCAATAACTTCCTCACAGATACGCAGTATTTT. As protein: CASNNFLTDTQYF.

V usage is TRBV7-8 and J usage is TRBJ2-5; 12 bases agree with TRBD2. The V gene's germline CDR1 is SGHVS and CDR2 FQNEAQ. V trimming: 4 bases; J trimming: 5 bases; junction bases outside the gene matches: 5. CDR3 length equals 15 residues. The CDR3 region is CASSSGLAGWETQYF. CDR3 coding DNA: TGTGCCAGCAGCTCCGGACTAGCGGGATGGGAGACCCAGTACTTC.

The CDR3 reads CASSLIQDNTEAFF. The CDR3 DNA reads as TGCGCCAGCAGCTTGATTCAGGATAACACTGAAGCTTTCTTT. V gene TRBV5-1 combines with J gene TRBJ1-1, with D hard to call. The germline V gene encodes CDR1 SGHRS and CDR2 YFSETQ. The CDR3 length is 14 residues. V lost 1 base and J 2 bases, leaving 9 bases between the germline ends.

In its sample, this clone was seen once. CDR3 amino acids: CASSHWREDTDTQYF. The CDR3 coding sequence is TGTGCCAGCAGCCACTGGCGGGAGGACACAGATACGCAGTATTTT. The genes are TRBV7-9 and TRBJ2-3; 8 bases are a match to TRBD2. Germline values: CDR1 SEHNR, CDR2 FQNEAQ (reference sequence). The CDR3 has 15 amino acids. The J segment lost 2 bases and the V segment lost 5 bases, leaving 6 bases of the junction unmatched. Looking up the rest from reference TRBV7-9 and TRBJ2-3 gives the full variable domain: DTGVSQNPRHKITKRGQNVTFRCDPISEHNRLYWYRQTLGQGPEFLTYFQNEAQLEKSRLLSDRFSAERPKGSFSTLEIQRTEQGDSAMYLCASSHWREDTDTQYFGPGTRLTVL.

The rearrangement joins TRBV30 to TRBJ1-2; D perhaps matches TRBD1 (5 bases). This CDR3 has 14 amino acids. Germline V gene data show CDR1 as GTSNPN and CDR2 as SVGIG (reference sequence). Trimming took off 0 bases at V and 4 bases at J, with 12 bases between the two ends. The CDR3 DNA sequence: TGTGCCTGGAGTGTATCCGGGGGGGTCTATGGCTACACCTTC. It yields the protein CAWSVSGGVYGYTF.

V is TRBV28 and J is TRBJ1-1; 10 nucleotides line up with TRBD1. The V gene end was trimmed by 6 bases and the J gene end by 7 bases; junction bases not matched to a gene: 11. The CDR3 spans 15 residues. The germline CDR1 and CDR2 sequences are MDHEN and SYDVKM. The CDR3 sequence: CASSRPGQGRNEAFF. The DNA for the CDR3 is TGTGCCAGCAGCCGCCCGGGACAGGGGCGAAATGAAGCTTTCTTT.

This chain uses TRBV20-1 with TRBJ1-1, with D perhaps matching TRBD1 (5 bases). The CDR3 length is 11 residues. The V end was cut by 8 bases, the J end by 4 bases, with 11 bases between. The V gene's germline CDR1 is DFQATT and CDR2 SNEGSKA (reference sequence). The CDR3 DNA reads TGCAGTCAGATTAGGGGCACTGAAGCTTTCTTT. It specifies CSQIRGTEAFF.

Only a few counts were recorded for this clone. The rearrangement uses TRBV6-5 and TRBJ1-6, with a tentative D call TRBD1 (6 bases). CDR1 MNHEY and CDR2 SVGAGI come from the germline V gene. The CDR3 runs 14 residues. V was pared by 2 bases and J by 6 bases, with 8 bases between. The CDR3 DNA reads TGTGCCAGCAGTTACGTACAGGGTAATTCACCCCTCCACTTT. It is translated as CASSYVQGNSPLHF.

The rearrangement joins TRBV28 to TRBJ2-7, with 7 positions matching TRBD1. CDR1 is MDHEN, CDR2 SYDVKM, per germline. The V segment lost 5 bases and the J segment 0 bases; nucleotides outside the gene matches: 7. This CDR3 has 15 amino acids. The CDR3 coding sequence is TGTGCCAGCAGTCTAGGGACAGTTCGCTCCTACGAGCAGTACTTC. It is translated as CASSLGTVRSYEQYF.

The chain has TRBV7-8 and TRBJ2-5; the D gene is possibly TRBD2 (5 bases). This CDR3 is 16 amino acids long. Trimming cost V 3 bases and J 4 bases, with 18 bases left between them. Germline V CDR1 and CDR2: SGHVS, FQNEAQ. CDR3 bases: TGTGCCAGCAGCTTGCTAGGGCCGAGGGCTCCAGAGACCCAGTACTTC. Translated, it gives CASSLLGPRAPETQYF.

The V call is TRBV6-6, the J call TRBJ1-3; D is ambiguous. Trimming cost V 7 bases and J 0 bases, with 16 bases left between them. This CDR3 spans 16 amino acids. Germline-derived CDR1 and CDR2 are MNHNY and SVGAGI (reference sequence). The CDR3 loop reads CASTQRRVSSGNTIYF. CDR3 coding DNA: TGTGCCAGCACCCAAAGGCGGGTTAGCTCTGGAAACACCATATATTTT.

The J gene is TRBJ2-5, the V gene TRBV29-1; D may be TRBD2 (6 bases). Germline lookup yields CDR1 SQVTM and CDR2 ANQGSEA. This CDR3 contains 13 residues. Trimming shortened V by 5 bases and J by 1 base, and 11 bases separated the two germline ends. The CDR3 DNA reads TGCAGCGTTTTTCGGGACTCCCAAGAGACCCAGTACTTC. Translating it yields CSVFRDSQETQYF.

The chain uses TRBV27 and TRBJ1-5, with 10 bases that match TRBD1. Unmatched junction bases numbered 10, after V lost 5 bases and J lost 9 bases. The germline gives CDR1 MNHEY, CDR2 SMNVEV (reference sequence). The CDR3 consists of 15 residues. The CDR3 sequence is CASSGTGVDPVPQHF. CDR3 coding DNA: TGTGCCAGCAGTGGGACAGGGGTTGACCCGGTGCCCCAGCATTTT.

The rearrangement links TRBV5-4 to TRBJ1-4; D might be TRBD1 (6 bases). V shed 3 bases and J shed 5 bases, with 17 bases lying between them. Germline CDR1 SGHNT, CDR2 YYREEE (reference sequence). This CDR3 has 16 amino acids. CDR3 protein: CASSSDPGTSNEKLFF. The CDR3 DNA reads as TGTGCCAGCAGCTCCGATCCCGGGACATCCAATGAAAAACTGTTTTTT.

The chain combines TRBV9 with TRBJ1-1; D remains unclear. V gave up 4 bases and J gave up 0 bases, with 7 bases separating them. This CDR3 contains 13 residues. The V gene's germline CDR1 is SGDLS and CDR2 YYNGEE. The chain's CDR3 is CASSPHMNTEAFF. The CDR3 coding sequence is TGTGCCAGCAGCCCCCACATGAACACTGAAGCTTTCTTT.

The chain is built from TRBV28 and TRBJ1-2; D unresolved. Germline V gene sequence: CDR1 MDHEN, CDR2 SYDVKM. The V end was cut by 5 bases, the J end by 4 bases, with 14 bases between. The CDR3 runs to 14 residues. CDR3 DNA sequence: TGTGCCAGCAGTCCCCGCGCGGCTGGCTATGGCTACACCTTC. Its translation is CASSPRAAGYGYTF.

CDR3 protein: CASSTRDNLNTEAFF. DNA of the CDR3: TGTGCCAGCAGCACTCGGGACAACCTGAACACTGAAGCTTTCTTT. The chain carries TRBV7-6 and TRBJ1-1; possibly TRBD1 for D (6 bases). The germline gives CDR1 SGHVS, CDR2 FNYEAQ. The germline V and J ends were trimmed by 5 bases and 0 bases, with 13 bases remaining between them. The CDR3 contains 15 residues.

The chain joins TRBV18 to TRBJ1-1; D is unclear. Trimming took off 4 bases at V and 0 bases at J, with 9 bases between the two ends. The CDR3 length is 14 residues. CDR1 KGHSH and CDR2 LQKENI come from the germline V gene. The chain's CDR3 is CASSLATLNTEAFF. The DNA for the CDR3 is TGTGCCAGCTCACTTGCAACTTTGAACACTGAAGCTTTCTTT. The variable domain in full, completed from reference TRBV18 and TRBJ1-1, reads NAGVMQNPRHLVRRRGQEARLRCSPMKGHSHVYWYRQLPEEGLKFMVYLQKENIIDESGMPKERFSAEFPKEGPSILRIQQVVRGDSAAYFCASSLATLNTEAFFGQGTRLTVV.

The chain links TRBV6-6 to TRBJ2-1, with 12 bases that match TRBD1. Germline CDR1 reads MNHNY; CDR2 reads SVGAGI (reference sequence). The trim removed 2 bases at V and 9 bases at J, leaving 5 bases unmatched. This CDR3 region has 15 residues. The CDR3 spells CASSYGTGGWGEQFF. The CDR3 DNA reads as TGTGCCAGCAGTTACGGGACAGGGGGCTGGGGTGAGCAGTTCTTC.

V gene TRBV29-1 combines with J gene TRBJ2-2; 13 nucleotides match TRBD2. This CDR3 is built from 15 residues. Germline V gene lookup returns CDR1 SQVTM and CDR2 ANQGSEA. The ends lost 3 bases at V and 6 bases at J; junction bases unmatched: 4. The CDR3 spells CSVDRGLAGPGELFF. In DNA, the CDR3 is TGCAGCGTTGATCGGGGACTAGCGGGACCCGGGGAGCTGTTTTTT.

This clone was observed a few times. The CDR3 nucleotides are TGTGCCAGCAGCTCATCTCCGGGACAGGGCTATGGCTACACCTTC. This translates into CASSSSPGQGYGYTF. This chain links TRBV11-2 with TRBJ1-2; 9 bases are a match to TRBD1. The CDR3 sequence is 15 residues long. Unmatched junction bases numbered 7, after V lost 4 bases and J lost 4 bases. Germline V gene sequence: CDR1 SGHAT, CDR2 FQNNGV. The full variable domain, rest sourced from reference TRBV11-2 and TRBJ1-2, is EAGVAQSPRYKIIEKRQSVAFWCNPISGHATLYWYQQILGQGPKLLIQFQNNGVVDDSQLPKDRFSAERLKGVDSTLKIQPAKLEDSAVYLCASSSSPGQGYGYTFGSGTRLTVV.

The V and J genes are TRBV18 and TRBJ2-2, with D possibly being TRBD1 (6 bases). The CDR3 covers 16 residues. With 6 bases removed from V and 0 bases from J, the gap between germline ends came to 14 bases. The V gene's germline CDR1 is KGHSH and CDR2 LQKENI. The CDR3 loop is CASSARGQTNTGELFF. In DNA, the CDR3 is TGTGCCAGCTCCGCGCGCGGACAGACGAACACCGGGGAGCTGTTTTTT.

The J gene is TRBJ2-5, the V gene TRBV2; tentative D call: TRBD2 (6 bases). The J call may be incorrect, as the DNA end agrees better with TRBJ2-7. CDR1 and CDR2 (germline): SNHLY, FYNNEI. The CDR3 runs 14 residues. Written as DNA, the CDR3 is TGTGCCAGCAGTGTCGCAGGGACTCTCTACGAGCAGTACTTC. Its translation: CASSVAGTLYEQYF.

The gene calls are TRBV7-2 and TRBJ1-1, with TRBD1 as a possible D gene (5 bases). V lost 5 bases and J 6 bases, leaving 16 bases between the germline ends. The CDR3 loop spans 14 amino acids. Germline CDR1 SGHTA, CDR2 FQGNSA. In nucleotides, the CDR3 is TGTGCCAGCAGCGGGCGGACGGGGGTTGCTGAAGCTTTCTTT. Translating gives CASSGRTGVAEAFF.

The chain joins TRBV4-1 to TRBJ2-7; D perhaps matches TRBD1 (7 bases). Trimming left V 4 bases short and J 3 bases short, with 16 bases between. CDR1 and CDR2 from the germline V gene are MGHRA and YSYEKL. The CDR3 consists of 15 residues. In nucleotides, the CDR3 is TGCGCCAGCAGCCCCCAGGGGGAGGACTACTACGAGCAGTACTTC. Its protein product is CASSPQGEDYYEQYF.

The V call is TRBV7-9, the J call TRBJ2-3; 10 nucleotides align to TRBD1. The CDR3 has 15 residues. The germline CDR1 and CDR2 sequences are SEHNR and FQNEAQ (reference sequence). After removal of 5 bases from V and 2 bases from J, the junction contained 4 bases not matched to a gene. The CDR3 spells CASSLGQGHTDTQYF. CDR3 DNA sequence: TGTGCCAGCAGCCTGGGACAGGGGCACACAGATACGCAGTATTTT.